The clone carrying this T cell receptor (beta chain) was seen a few times. The germline gives CDR1 DFQATT, CDR2 SNEGSKA (reference sequence). CDR3 length: 14 amino acids. V lost 5 bases and J 6 bases, leaving 20 bases between the germline ends. This sample was taken from a study of identical twins. TCRdb independently ran MiXCR on the 5' RACE reads; one entry per CDR3 protein. Counted here are 600,000 to 800,000 distinct CDR3 sequences, about 20% occurring once; the ten biggest clones make up 4% to 5.5%. The data also belong to a second study, concerning T cells expressing NK-cell markers. That study reports: Among the experiments, several used an anti-gamma-delta TCR antibody to restrict sorting to alpha-beta TCR T cells.

The V gene is TRBV20-1, the J gene TRBJ2-7; D not certain. The source material was PBMCs. The sequence was collected from a woman under 30 in good health. In DNA form, the CDR3 reads TGCAGTGCTGTCGGTGTATTTGGGCACAGCGAGCAGTACTTC. Its translation is CSAVGVFGHSEQYF.